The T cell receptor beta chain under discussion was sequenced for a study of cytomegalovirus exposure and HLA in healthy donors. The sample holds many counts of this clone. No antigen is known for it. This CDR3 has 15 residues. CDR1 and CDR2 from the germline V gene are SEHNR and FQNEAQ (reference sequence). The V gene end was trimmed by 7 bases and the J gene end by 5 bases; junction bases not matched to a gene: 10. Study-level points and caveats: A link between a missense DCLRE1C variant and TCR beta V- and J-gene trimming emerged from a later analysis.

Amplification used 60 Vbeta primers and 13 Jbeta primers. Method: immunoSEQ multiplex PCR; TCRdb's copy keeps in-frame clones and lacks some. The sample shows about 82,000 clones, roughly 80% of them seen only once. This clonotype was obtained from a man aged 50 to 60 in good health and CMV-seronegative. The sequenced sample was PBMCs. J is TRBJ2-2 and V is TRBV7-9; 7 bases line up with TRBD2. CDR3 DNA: TGTGCCAGCACTCGCCAAGGGACTATTACCGGGGAGCTGTTTTTT. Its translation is CASTRQGTITGELFF. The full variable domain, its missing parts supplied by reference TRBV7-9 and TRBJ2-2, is DTGVSQNPRHKITKRGQNVTFRCDPISEHNRLYWYRQTLGQGPEFLTYFQNEAQLEKSRLLSDRFSAERPKGSFSTLEIQRTEQGDSAMYLCASTRQGTITGELFFGEGSRLTVL.